The 24 T cell receptor beta chains reported below all come from one sample, sequenced in a study of blood T cell repertoires in COVID-19. Generated by immunoSEQ multiplex PCR, the TCRdb table keeps only in-frame clones and is missing some. The sample consists of some 140,000 clones, roughly 80% of them appearing once. The sample comprised peripheral blood. The receptor set was obtained from a woman aged 80 or over with acute or convalescent COVID-19.

The chain joins TRBV9 to TRBJ2-1; 10 bases map to TRBD2. Per germline, CDR1 SGDLS and CDR2 YYNGEE. V was pared by 2 bases and J by 9 bases, with 8 bases of the junction left unmatched. The CDR3 length is 15 residues. The chain's CDR3 is CASSVGSGGASEQFF. The CDR3 DNA reads TGTGCCAGCAGCGTTGGAAGCGGGGGGGCTAGTGAGCAGTTCTTC.

The CDR3 sequence is CASSQLAGVFQETQYF. As DNA, the CDR3 is TGTGCCAGCAGCCAACTAGCGGGGGTGTTCCAAGAGACCCAGTACTTC. The J gene is TRBJ2-5, the V gene TRBV6-2 or TRBV6-3, with 11 bases that match TRBD2. The germline gives CDR1 MNHEY, CDR2 SVGEGT. The trim removed 6 bases at V and 1 base at J, leaving 7 bases unmatched. CDR3 length equals 16 residues.

V and J are TRBV24-1 and TRBJ2-3; TRBD1 agrees at 8 bases. CDR1 and CDR2 (germline): KGHDR, SFDVKD. V trimming: 2 bases; J trimming: 6 bases; junction bases outside the gene matches: 3. The CDR3 is 14 amino acids. The CDR3 here is CATSDSGGADTQYF. As DNA, the CDR3 is TGTGCCACCAGTGATTCAGGGGGCGCGGATACGCAGTATTTT.

The J gene is TRBJ2-7, the V gene TRBV14, with a tentative D call TRBD1 (6 bases). Germline V lookup: CDR1 SGHDN, CDR2 FVKESK. CDR3 length: 14 residues. The V and J ends lost 3 bases and 5 bases respectively, with 14 bases between them. As DNA, the CDR3 is TGTGCCAGCAGCCATTTATCAGGGGCCCACGAGCAGTACTTC. It specifies CASSHLSGAHEQYF.

The J gene is TRBJ1-5, the V gene TRBV19, with D possibly being TRBD1 (6 bases). CDR1 and CDR2 from the germline V gene are LNHDA and SQIVND (reference sequence). V was pared by 3 bases and J by 4 bases, with 16 bases between. The CDR3 is 16 residues long. The CDR3, as DNA: TGTGCCAGTAGTATGGGGGCGCAAAGAGGAAATCAGCCCCAGCATTTT. Translating gives CASSMGAQRGNQPQHF.

The chain combines TRBV19 with TRBJ2-5, with D possibly matching TRBD1 (7 bases). Germline assignment: CDR1 LNHDA and CDR2 SQIVND (reference sequence). There are 15 residues in the CDR3. V gave up 5 bases and J gave up 5 bases, with 18 bases separating them. CDR3 in DNA: TGTGCCAGTAGTGGAATACGGACAGGAGGGGAGACCCAGTACTTC. Its protein product is CASSGIRTGGETQYF.

This chain joins TRBV4-2 and TRBJ1-5; TRBD1 matches at 7 bases. The CDR3 runs to 15 residues. Germline V gives CDR1 LGHNA, CDR2 YNFKEQ. V lost 1 base and J lost 1; bases outside the gene matches: 1. This CDR3 reads CASSQAQGSNQPQHF. In DNA, the CDR3 is TGTGCCAGCAGCCAAGCACAGGGGAGCAATCAGCCCCAGCATTTT.

In its sample, this clone was seen once. The chain employs TRBV30 and TRBJ1-3; 8 bases match TRBD1. Germline-derived CDR1 and CDR2 are GTSNPN and SVGIG (reference sequence). The CDR3 extends over 14 amino acids. The junction had 4 bases not matched to a gene; V was cut back by 4 bases and J by 2 bases. CDR3 loop: CAWNQQGAGNTIYF. CDR3 coding DNA: TGTGCCTGGAACCAACAGGGGGCTGGAAACACCATATATTTT.

The V call is TRBV7-6, the J call TRBJ2-7, with TRBD1 matching over 9 bases. Germline lookup yields CDR1 SGHVS and CDR2 FNYEAQ. The CDR3 is 14 amino acids. V lost 9 bases to trimming and J lost 5 bases; unmatched junction nucleotides: 11. For the CDR3, the DNA is TGTGCCAGTTCCGCCGGGACAGGGCGCAACGAGCAGTACTTC. This encodes CASSAGTGRNEQYF.

The gene calls are TRBV6-5 and TRBJ1-5; 7 nucleotides agree with TRBD1. Trimming cost V 5 bases and J 2 bases; bases outside gene matches: 6. From germline, CDR1 is MNHEY and CDR2 SVGAGI. The CDR3 spans 15 residues. The chain's CDR3 is CASSLTGTGNQPQHF. The CDR3 coding sequence is TGTGCCAGCAGTCTTACCGGGACAGGCAATCAGCCCCAGCATTTT.

The V gene is TRBV24-1, the J gene TRBJ1-1; 7 nucleotides line up with TRBD1. In germline, CDR1 is KGHDR, CDR2 SFDVKD. CDR3 length: 14 residues. The V gene end was trimmed by 0 bases and the J gene end by 4 bases; junction bases not matched to a gene: 1. The CDR3 spells CATSDLQGGTEAFF. The CDR3, as DNA: TGTGCCACCAGTGATTTGCAGGGGGGCACTGAAGCTTTCTTT.

Concerning this clone itself: Distinct nucleotide sequences in the sample also encode this CDR3. The chain uses TRBV18 and TRBJ1-1; the D is unclear. The CDR3 is 13 amino acids. The germline V gene encodes CDR1 KGHSH and CDR2 LQKENI. V was trimmed by 3 bases and J by 0 bases, leaving 5 bases between them. CDR3 amino acids: CASSPTLNTEAFF. In DNA, the CDR3 is TGTGCCAGCTCACCCACTTTGAACACTGAAGCTTTCTTT.

This clone was seen once. The genes are TRBV6-5 and TRBJ1-5; TRBD1 matches at 7 bases. V lost 6 bases to trimming and J lost 2 bases; unmatched junction nucleotides: 4. CDR1 and CDR2 (germline): MNHEY, SVGAGI. This CDR3 is 14 amino acids long. For the CDR3, the DNA is TGTGCCAGCAGCCTAGGACAGGGCAATCAGCCCCAGCATTTT. This sequence encodes CASSLGQGNQPQHF.

The chain uses TRBV6-5 and TRBJ2-2, with 9 bases identical to TRBD1. Trimming removed 6 bases from V and 5 bases from J; junction bases left unmatched: 7. This CDR3 is built from 15 residues. The germline gives CDR1 MNHEY, CDR2 SVGAGI. This chain's CDR3 is CASRAGTGNTGELFF. The CDR3, as DNA: TGTGCCAGCAGGGCCGGGACAGGGAATACCGGGGAGCTGTTTTTT.

V and J are TRBV5-4 and TRBJ1-2; TRBD1 agrees at 10 bases. The CDR3 consists of 14 residues. Germline trimming cut 5 bases from V and 3 bases from J; bases unmatched to any gene: 4. Germline V lookup: CDR1 SGHNT, CDR2 YYREEE (reference sequence). Here the CDR3 reads CASRTGTGDYGYTF. CDR3 coding DNA: TGTGCCAGCAGAACCGGGACAGGGGACTATGGCTACACCTTC.

The chain has TRBV7-5 and TRBJ2-1; the table's D call, TRBD1, was not checked against the DNA. TRBV7-5 is described as a pseudogene. This CDR3 contains 14 residues. In DNA form, the CDR3 reads TGTGCCAGAAGCCTGGGACAGGGGGCCGATGAGCAGTTCTTC. It specifies CARSLGQGADEQFF.

J is TRBJ1-1 and V is TRBV7-3; D unclear. Trimming took off 5 bases at V and 1 base at J, with 8 bases between the two ends. The CDR3 has 13 amino acids. CDR1 is SGHTA and CDR2 is FQGTGA in the germline V gene. The CDR3, as DNA: TGTGCCAGCAGCGTCAGTGGGAACACTGAAGCTTTCTTT. It specifies CASSVSGNTEAFF.

The chain links TRBV7-2 to TRBJ1-1; D gene ambiguous. Germline CDR1 SGHTA, CDR2 FQGNSA. CDR3 length equals 14 residues. V lost 3 bases to trimming and J lost 3 bases, with 11 bases between them. In DNA, the CDR3 is TGTGCCAGCAGCTTCCGGGGTGGGGACACTGAAGCTTTCTTT. Translated, it gives CASSFRGGDTEAFF.

This clone showed up just once. V usage is TRBV11-2 and J usage is TRBJ1-3; perhaps TRBD1 as D (5 bases). V was pared by 5 bases and J by 0 bases, with 23 bases between. Germline V lookup: CDR1 SGHAT, CDR2 FQNNGV. The CDR3 sequence is 19 residues long. This CDR3 is CASSGAPGQGKISGNTIYF. The DNA of the CDR3 is TGTGCCAGCAGCGGAGCCCCCGGGCAGGGAAAGATCTCTGGAAACACCATATATTTT.

The J gene is TRBJ2-1, the V gene TRBV5-1; TRBD2 matches at 10 bases. The V gene's germline CDR1 is SGHRS and CDR2 YFSETQ. The V gene end was trimmed by 4 bases and the J gene end by 2 bases; junction bases not matched to a gene: 3. The CDR3 has 15 residues. In DNA form, the CDR3 reads TGCGCCAGCAGCCCCCTAGCGGGGGCCTACAATGAGCAGTTCTTC. Amino acids: CASSPLAGAYNEQFF.

The rearrangement links TRBV4-3 to TRBJ1-2; the D is unclear. CDR3 length: 14 residues. V was clipped by 0 bases and J by 8 bases, with 13 bases between them. CDR1 and CDR2 from the germline V gene are LGHNA and YSLEER. The CDR3 reads CASSQDSYGLGYTF. The CDR3 nucleotides read TGCGCCAGCAGCCAAGATTCATACGGGTTGGGCTACACCTTC.

J is TRBJ1-2 and V is TRBV15; D gene ambiguous. CDR1 LNHNV and CDR2 YYDKDF come from the germline V gene (reference sequence). V lost 8 bases and J lost 3, with 13 bases in between. The CDR3 has 13 residues. This CDR3 reads CATQPQLDYGYTF. CDR3 coding DNA: TGTGCCACCCAACCCCAACTTGACTATGGCTACACCTTC. Combining the CDR3 with reference TRBV15 and TRBJ1-2 gives the whole variable domain DAMVIQNPRYQVTQFGKPVTLSCSQTLNHNVMYWYQQKSSQAPKLLFHYYDKDFNNEADTPDNFQSRRPNTSFCFLDIRSPGLGDTAMYLCATQPQLDYGYTFGSGTRLTVV.

The chain carries TRBV4-2 and TRBJ1-2, with a tentative D call TRBD1 (6 bases). From germline, CDR1 is LGHNA and CDR2 YNFKEQ. V was pared by 5 bases and J by 0 bases, with 16 bases between. The CDR3 contains 16 residues. For the CDR3, the DNA is TGTGCCAGCAGCTACCTAGAGACAGGCACTAACTATGGCTACACCTTC. Amino acids: CASSYLETGTNYGYTF.

V is TRBV10-1 and J is TRBJ1-3; D unresolved. Germline V lookup: CDR1 WNHNN, CDR2 SYGVQD (reference sequence). The CDR3 consists of 14 residues. V was cut by 3 bases and J by 0 bases, with 6 bases left in between. CDR3: CASSDGSSGNTIYF. The CDR3, as DNA: TGCGCCAGCAGTGACGGGAGCTCTGGAAACACCATATATTTT.